The 11 T cell receptor beta chains below were found in one sample sequenced in a study of cytotoxic CD8 clonotypes in ibrutinib-treated CLL. Using immunoSEQ multiplex PCR, the repertoire was profiled, and TCRdb retains in-frame clones only, with some absent. The sample includes 120,000 to 150,000 clones, 80% to 95% seen only once; the top ten take more than 10%. The specimen comprised PBMCs, sampled after 12 months of ibrutinib treatment. The receptors derive from a human donor with chronic lymphocytic leukemia.

This clone was observed once. One end of the junction is discordant with germline, which a read error may explain. The chain is built from TRBV28 and TRBJ1-5; D ambiguous. This CDR3 has 12 residues. Germline assignment: CDR1 MDHEN and CDR2 SYDVKM. The CDR3 DNA reads as TGTGCCAGCAGTTCCCCCCCTCAGGCCCAGCATTTT. Translating gives CASSSPPQAQHF. Together with reference TRBV28 and TRBJ1-5, the CDR3 gives the full variable domain: DVKVTQSSRYLVKRTGEKVFLECVQDMDHENMFWYRQDPGLGLRLIYFSYDVKMKEKGDIPEGYSVSREKKERFSLILESASTNQTSMYLCASSSPPQAQHFGDGTRLSIL.

CDR3 DNA sequence: TGTGCCAGCAGCTTAGATAGTAGATACAATGAGCAGTTCTTC. Translated, it gives CASSLDSRYNEQFF. The V and J genes are TRBV11-2 and TRBJ2-1; D unclear. This CDR3 comprises 14 residues. Germline V CDR1 and CDR2: SGHAT, FQNNGV. Trimming cost V 0 bases and J 4 bases, with 7 bases left between them.

The rearrangement joins TRBV11-2 to TRBJ2-1; 8 nucleotides agree with TRBD2. CDR3 length: 15 residues. CDR1 is SGHAT, CDR2 FQNNGV, per germline. Losses at the gene ends were 5 bases for V and 4 bases for J; bases not matched to a gene: 7. CDR3 nucleotides: TGTGCCAGCAGCGCCCGGACTAGCCTATACAATGAGCAGTTCTTC. Its translation is CASSARTSLYNEQFF.

The chain carries TRBV30 and TRBJ1-5, with D tentatively TRBD1 (5 bases). The CDR3 loop spans 17 amino acids. Germline-derived CDR1 and CDR2 are GTSNPN and SVGIG (reference sequence). V was cut by 0 bases and J by 1 base, with 16 bases left in between. The DNA for the CDR3 is TGTGCCTGGAGTGTAGGAGGGAAAAGGGGCAGCAATCAGCCCCAGCATTTT. Translated: CAWSVGGKRGSNQPQHF.

The J gene is TRBJ2-1, the V gene TRBV7-2; no reliable D call. CDR3 size: 15 residues. Trimming left V 1 base short and J 0 bases short, with 7 bases between. CDR1 and CDR2 (germline): SGHTA, FQGNSA. The CDR3 sequence is CASSLGPSSYNEQFF. The CDR3 nucleotides are TGTGCCAGCAGCTTAGGGCCCAGCTCCTACAATGAGCAGTTCTTC.

The gene calls are TRBV5-1 and TRBJ2-7; a possible D gene is TRBD1 (5 bases). Germline-derived CDR1 and CDR2 are SGHRS and YFSETQ. The CDR3 loop spans 14 amino acids. V was shortened by 5 bases and J by 4 bases, with 16 bases between the two germline ends. The CDR3 bases are TGCGCCAGCAGAGGGGCCACCTCCCTATACGAGCAGTACTTC. Protein sequence: CASRGATSLYEQYF.

This chain connects TRBV4-3 to TRBJ2-1; D might be TRBD2 (5 bases). V lost 0 bases and J lost 0, with 15 bases in between. This CDR3 contains 18 residues. Germline CDR1 LGHNA, CDR2 YSLEER. CDR3 bases: TGCGCCAGCAGCCAAGATGAGGACGGGATGAGCTCCTACAATGAGCAGTTCTTC. It encodes CASSQDEDGMSSYNEQFF.

V gene TRBV28 combines with J gene TRBJ2-5; 7 bases are a match to TRBD1. The germline gives CDR1 MDHEN, CDR2 SYDVKM. The junction had 9 bases not matched to a gene; V was cut back by 1 base and J by 4 bases. This CDR3 has 16 residues. The DNA for the CDR3 is TGTGCCAGCAGTTTATCAGCCCGACAGGGACGAGAGACCCAGTACTTC. Translation gives CASSLSARQGRETQYF.

The V gene is TRBV28, the J gene TRBJ1-5; D is perhaps TRBD1 (5 bases). The length of the CDR3 is 16 residues. V lost 6 bases, J lost 7 bases, and 22 bases lay in between. Per the germline V gene, CDR1 is MDHEN and CDR2 is SYDVKM. Written as DNA, the CDR3 is TGTGCCAGCAGCCTTCAAAGCGGCGGGGGAGTCCAGCCCCAGCATTTT. Translation gives CASSLQSGGGVQPQHF.

This clone was detected a few times. This chain connects TRBV10-1 to TRBJ2-5, with a tentative D call TRBD2 (6 bases). The CDR3 is 14 residues long. The germline V gene encodes CDR1 WNHNN and CDR2 SYGVQD (reference sequence). V was shortened by 2 bases and J by 5 bases, with 12 bases between the two germline ends. The CDR3 region has the DNA TGCGCCAGCAGTGAGGGGGCTAGCGTGGAGACCCAGTACTTC. Amino acid sequence: CASSEGASVETQYF.

This clone was found a few times. The CDR3 reads CASRKTGSNYEQYF. CDR3 nucleotide sequence: TGTGCCAGCCGAAAGACAGGGAGCAACTACGAGCAGTACTTC. V is TRBV5-8 and J is TRBJ2-7; TRBD1 aligns across 7 bases. The CDR3 covers 14 residues. V lost 7 bases to trimming and J lost 3 bases; unmatched junction nucleotides: 10. Germline CDR1 SGHTS, CDR2 YDEGEE. Filled out from reference TRBV5-8 and TRBJ2-7, the complete variable domain reads EAGVTQSPTHLIKTRGQQATLRCSPISGHTSVYWYQQALGLGLQFLLWYDEGEERNRGNFPPRFSGRQFPNYSSELNVNALELEDSALYLCASRKTGSNYEQYFGPGTRLTVT.